This T cell receptor (beta chain) was captured in a study of molecular identifiers for immune sequencing clone quantification (dated by TCRdb to 2016 to 2019). Study-level background: For a replicate experiment, RNA from around 20,000 or 99,000 naive CD8 T cells was divided into five aliquots, of which four were sequenced. CD8 T cells were used in a methods study to benchmark molecular-identifier clustering-based TCR repertoire sequencing (MIDCIRS) and TCR RNA copy counting.

The library was produced with PCR. The listed sequencing device is Illumina HiSeq 4000. Bulk TCR libraries were generated as previously described, with the TCR primers listed in Table S5 used. Total RNA was purified with the Qiagen AllPrep DNA/RNA kit. Before any analysis, reads coming from multiple sequencing runs of the same library were combined into one pool. On the authors' methods: Only reads with exact TCR constant sequence were kept, trimmed to 150 nt, and grouped by their 12-nt molecular barcodes. Reads inside each barcode group were sub-clustered using a 15% Levenshtein threshold, and a quality-weighted consensus sequence was constructed for each RNA molecule. Non-functional sequences were excluded, and lower-count sequences lying one edit away from another sequence were also excluded. Barcode sub-clusters with fewer than 20% of the maximum read count were removed, based on fitting two negative binomial distributions. The public reads were reprocessed in TCRdb via fastp at Q25 and MiXCR, keeping in-frame beta chains. Identical CDR3 proteins give one entry, which carries the most common genes and DNA. TCRdb's processing, not the authors' own work, is the source of the V and J calls. Counted in this sample were about 89,000 distinct CDR3 sequences; around a fifth of them appeared once. The ten largest make up roughly 0.89% of the sample.

In its sample, this clonotype was seen many times. This clone's antigen is unknown. Nothing much larger sits one base from this clone, and base qualities are not available. At the junction V is shortened by 1 base and J by 1 base, with 9 bases in between. Taken from cysteine to phenylalanine, the CDR3 has 14 residues. Kept here is only the CDR3 DNA, which spans 42 bases and is read in frame from base 1. The germline V gene (reference sequence) sets CDR1 to SGHNT and CDR2 to YYREEE. Broader findings and caveats from the paper: Highly expanded clone sizes could be underestimated if identical TCR molecules share a barcode. In CMV-specific effector cells, over 99% of molecules were held by clones above 20 RNA copies, whereas under 1% of molecules were held by such clones in naive cells. Spiked-in Jurkat TCR RNA equal to a single cell's worth was reported to be detectable even within one million naive CD8 T cells. Naive libraries contained spiked-in Jurkat TCR RNA (approximately nine copies' worth), which is not part of the donor repertoire. Modeling estimated 3 to 3.5 recovered TCR RNA copies per cell, compared with about 10 by digital PCR, which implies roughly 27% capture efficiency. Without barcode sub-clustering, chimeric consensus sequences inflated TCR diversity; chimeras reached as high as 47%.

Libraries of naive CD8 T cells were built from anywhere between roughly 17,000 and 1,000,000 sorted cells, with 10%, 30% or 50% of the purified RNA used. On a BD FACSAria II, naive CD8 T cells were FACS-sorted as CD8+CD4-CCR7+CD45RA+ and collected into RLT Plus buffer. To test detection sensitivity, Jurkat RNA equivalent to more than 8 TCR copies was spiked into samples of about 19,000-1,100,000 naive CD8 T cells. Enrichment of CD8 T cells was done with RosetteSep CD8+ T Cell Enrichment Cocktail plus Ficoll-Paque, and ACK red cell lysis came afterward. The receptor chain draws on TRBV5-4 and TRBJ2-7; too little of a D gene remains to name it. This clonotype was sampled from a human donor in good health. Some libraries in this study had Jurkat cell RNA spiked in. Sample: naive CD8+ T cells from blood, with Jurkat cell RNA spiked in. What the cell subset or site label conveys for this sample: FACS-sorted CD8+CD4-CCR7+CD45RA+ naive T cells. The sequenced DNA is TGTGCCAGCAGCTTGAAGGAGCTATCCTACGAGCAGTACTTC. It translates as CASSLKELSYEQYF.